What follows are 14 T cell receptor beta chains derived from one specimen sequenced in a study of glioma-infiltrating T cells. The iRepertoire nested amplicon-rescue multiplex PCR amplified TCR alpha and beta CDR3s from RNA. One entry per CDR3 protein results from TCRdb running MiXCR on the multiplex PCR reads. There are roughly 100,000 distinct CDR3 sequences in the sample; 35% to 45% occur only once, and around two fifths lies in the top ten. The sequencing input was glioma tissue, nonneoplastic brain tissue, or PBMCs (not recorded which). These receptors originate from a human donor with low-grade glioma or glioblastoma, undergoing nonglioma brain surgery, or in good health (not recorded which).

This clonotype was observed at least ten times. J is TRBJ1-1 and V is TRBV20-1; possible D gene TRBD1, 6 bases. Trimming shortened V by 3 bases and J by 1 base, and 21 bases separated the two germline ends. The CDR3 totals 17 residues. The germline CDR1 and CDR2 sequences are DFQATT and SNEGSKA (reference sequence). The CDR3 nucleotides read TGCAGTGCTAGTCAACCAGCCCCGGGGGGGGCGAACACTGAAGCTTTCTTT. It encodes CSASQPAPGGANTEAFF.

A word on this clonotype: A much bigger clone sits one base away, suggesting this may be a read error. This chain joins TRBV5-1 and TRBJ2-7, with 7 bases fitting TRBD1. Germline-derived CDR1 and CDR2 are SGHRS and YFSETQ. The CDR3 is made up of 15 amino acids. The CDR3 DNA sequence: TGCGTCAGCAGCTGGAACAGGGGAACGGTATACGAGCAGTACTTC. Residues: CVSSWNRGTVYEQYF.

This clonotype was counted many times. The V call is TRBV6-1, the J call TRBJ2-7, with D perhaps matching TRBD1 or TRBD2 (5 bases each). Trimming cost V 5 bases and J 6 bases, with 17 bases left between them. The CDR3 consists of 14 residues. Per the germline V gene, CDR1 is MNHNS and CDR2 is SASEGT. CDR3 residues: CASSTSGAGREQYF. The CDR3 DNA reads TGTGCCAGCAGTACCTCCGGGGCCGGACGCGAGCAGTACTTC.

In this sample, this clonotype turned up once. A clone one base away is much larger, so this may be a read error. The chain joins TRBV12-3 or TRBV12-4 to TRBJ2-1, with TRBD2 identical over 10 bases. This CDR3 contains 16 residues. In nucleotides, the CDR3 is TGTACCAGCAGTACCTACGGGACTAGCGTTTACAATGAGCAGTTCTTC. It codes for CTSSTYGTSVYNEQFF.

This clonotype has ten or more counts. The chain employs TRBV19 and TRBJ2-7, with a tentative D call TRBD2 (6 bases). Germline V gene lookup returns CDR1 LNHDA and CDR2 SQIVND (reference sequence). The CDR3 runs 11 residues. V was cut by 7 bases and J by 6 bases, with 10 bases left in between. The CDR3 region is CASNGGVEQYF. The CDR3 DNA reads as TGTGCCAGTAACGGGGGAGTCGAGCAGTACTTC.

As for this clonotype: Its ends do not fully match the called genes, so a read error is possible. The rearrangement links TRBV15 to TRBJ1-4, with 7 bases identical to TRBD1. CDR3 size: 14 residues. From germline, CDR1 is LNHNV and CDR2 YYDKDF (reference sequence). The CDR3 region has the DNA TGCGCCACCAGCAAAGGGCAGGGGGAGGAAAAACAGTTTTTT. This codes for CATSKGQGEEKQFF.

The rearrangement uses TRBV2 and TRBJ2-7; 8 bases fit TRBD1. The CDR3 length is 19 residues. Per germline, CDR1 SNHLY and CDR2 FYNNEI. V shed 6 bases, J shed 2 bases, and the junction held 21 bases outside the gene matches. CDR3 region: CASRHMLMTGVLLPYEQYF. The CDR3 nucleotides are TGTGCCAGCAGGCATATGTTGATGACAGGGGTCCTCCTTCCCTACGAGCAGTACTTC.

The chain links TRBV12-5 to TRBJ2-3; D is uncertain. This CDR3 spans 14 amino acids. In germline, CDR1 is LGHNT, CDR2 FRNRAP. The V end lost 9 bases, the J end lost 2 bases, and 15 bases lay between the germline ends. This chain's CDR3 is CASGGVLNTDTQYF. The CDR3 bases are TGTGCTAGCGGTGGGGTACTAAACACAGATACGCAGTATTTT.

As for this clonotype: At one of its ends the junction is not consistent with the germline gene, which may arise from a read error. The chain couples TRBV20-1 to TRBJ2-7, with a possible D match to TRBD1 (6 bases). This CDR3 has 14 residues. CDR1 and CDR2 (germline): DFQATT, SNEGSKA (reference sequence). The chain's CDR3 is CSVLGTWQTYEQYF. The CDR3 DNA reads as TGCAGTGTTCTCGGGACATGGCAAACCTACGAGCAGTATTTC.

Many counts were recorded for this clonotype. This chain uses TRBV19 with TRBJ1-5, with D hard to call. Trimming stripped 9 bases from V and 0 bases from J, with 12 bases between. The germline V gene encodes CDR1 LNHDA and CDR2 SQIVND (reference sequence). This CDR3 has 14 residues. The CDR3 spells CASKLQYSNQPQHF. In nucleotides, the CDR3 is TGTGCCAGCAAATTACAGTATAGCAATCAGCCCCAGCATTTT.

This clonotype showed up many times. The chain is built from TRBV3-1 and TRBJ2-1; tentatively, D is TRBD1 or TRBD2 (6 bases each). The CDR3 spans 15 residues. V lost 0 bases to trimming and J lost 4 bases, with 10 bases between them. Germline V lookup: CDR1 LGHDT, CDR2 YNNKEL (reference sequence). This CDR3 reads CASSQDTGAYNEQFF. The DNA of the CDR3 is TGTGCCAGCAGCCAAGATACGGGGGCTTACAATGAGCAGTTCTTC.

The table lists this clonotype with many counts. This rearrangement joins TRBV10-3 to TRBJ1-5; perhaps TRBD1 as D (6 bases). The ends were cut back, 10 bases at V and 0 bases at J, with 13 bases in the middle. This CDR3 has 14 residues. Germline CDR1 and CDR2: ENHRY and SYGVKD. CDR3 sequence reads: CATQTGDSNQPQHF. Here the CDR3 DNA reads TGTGCCACCCAGACAGGAGATAGCAATCAGCCCCAGCATTTT.

This clonotype came up many times. This chain links TRBV20-1 with TRBJ2-6; D might be TRBD1 (6 bases). The CDR3 has 16 amino acids. Germline V gene lookup returns CDR1 DFQATT and CDR2 SNEGSKA (reference sequence). Between the trimmed V and J ends, which lost 4 bases and 0 bases, there was a span of 13 bases. CDR3 in DNA: TGCAGTGCTACTTCGACAGGCAACTCTGGGGCCAACGTCCTGACTTTC. It is translated as CSATSTGNSGANVLTF.

This clonotype was seen a few times. The V call is TRBV11-3, the J call TRBJ2-2; D remains unclear. The germline CDR1 and CDR2 sequences are SGHNT and YENEEA. V lost 5 bases and J 6 bases, leaving 10 bases between the germline ends. This CDR3 comprises 13 residues. For the CDR3, the DNA is TGTGCCAGCAGCCCACCTAGTTCCGGGGAGCTGTTTTTT. Translated: CASSPPSSGELFF. Full variable domain (missing parts from reference TRBV11-3 and TRBJ2-2): EAGVVQSPRYKIIEKKQPVAFWCNPISGHNTLYWYLQNLGQGPELLIRYENEEAVDDSQLPKDRFSAERLKGVDSTLKIQPAELGDSAVYLCASSPPSSGELFFGEGSRLTVL.